What follows are 18 T cell receptor beta chains derived from one specimen sequenced in a study of blood T cells in healthy people across ages. The authors ran a second PCR of about 6 to 11 cycles using a sample-barcoded 5' primer and a J-beta primer mix. One entry per CDR3 protein results from TCRdb running MiXCR on the 5' RACE reads. Of approximately 290,000 distinct CDR3 sequences listed, 27% are singletons. The source material was blood. These receptors came from an older woman in good health.

This clonotype has more than one count but fewer than ten. The V and J genes are TRBV25-1 and TRBJ1-1; D remains ambiguous. Germline V lookup: CDR1 MGHDK, CDR2 SYGVNS. This CDR3 region has 15 residues. V dropped 1 base and J dropped 3 bases, with 12 bases sitting between them. This CDR3 reads CASSESWEMDTEAFF. The CDR3 DNA follows: TGTGCCAGCAGTGAATCTTGGGAAATGGACACTGAAGCTTTCTTT.

The V call is TRBV7-8, the J call TRBJ2-7, with a tentative D call TRBD1 (6 bases). The germline gives CDR1 SGHVS, CDR2 FQNEAQ. This CDR3 is built from 16 residues. Trimming took off 4 bases at V and 6 bases at J, with 22 bases between the two ends. This CDR3 is CASSSLPLGAKVEQYF. The CDR3 DNA reads as TGTGCCAGCAGCTCCCTACCTTTGGGGGCCAAGGTCGAGCAGTACTTC.

Only a few counts were recorded for this clonotype. V and J are TRBV24-1 and TRBJ2-1; the match to TRBD2 covers 10 bases. The CDR3 is made up of 17 amino acids. Germline assignment: CDR1 KGHDR and CDR2 SFDVKD. The V and J ends lost 3 bases and 10 bases, in that order; junction bases with no gene match: 14. The CDR3 spells CATSDRTSGTWRVEQFF. The CDR3 DNA reads TGTGCCACCAGTGATCGAACTAGCGGGACCTGGAGAGTGGAGCAGTTCTTC.

V and J are TRBV28 and TRBJ1-2, with TRBD1 matching over 7 bases. The V and J ends lost 3 bases and 7 bases, in that order; junction bases with no gene match: 5. CDR1 is MDHEN, CDR2 SYDVKM, per germline. This CDR3 has 13 residues. The CDR3 region is CASSFGGGSGYTF. CDR3 coding DNA: TGTGCCAGCAGTTTCGGAGGGGGCTCTGGCTACACCTTC.

In DNA, the CDR3 is TGTGCCAGCAGCGGGGCTAGCGGGAGGGTTTCCTACGAGCAGTACTTC. It specifies CASSGASGRVSYEQYF. The V and J genes are TRBV28 and TRBJ2-7, with 12 bases identical to TRBD2. The germline V gene encodes CDR1 MDHEN and CDR2 SYDVKM. The CDR3 loop spans 16 amino acids. The J segment lost 1 base and the V segment lost 6 bases, leaving 7 bases of the junction unmatched.

This chain joins TRBV7-2 and TRBJ2-5; D perhaps matches TRBD1 (6 bases). The J call is doubtful: the DNA matches TRBJ2-7 better. Germline lookup yields CDR1 SGHTA and CDR2 FQGNSA. The CDR3 consists of 16 residues. CDR3 nucleotides: TGTGCCAGCAGCAGGCTGTCCGGGACACTTGACTACGAGCAGTACTTC. Protein: CASSRLSGTLDYEQYF.

The V call is TRBV4-3, the J call TRBJ1-2; 9 bases match TRBD1. The V gene's germline CDR1 is LGHNA and CDR2 YSLEER. The junction had 3 bases not matched to a gene; V was cut back by 2 bases and J by 2 bases. The CDR3 sequence is 15 residues long. Written as DNA, the CDR3 is TGCGCCAGCAGCCAATACACAGGGGGCAACTATGGCTACACCTTC. Translating gives CASSQYTGGNYGYTF.

This clonotype has just a few counts. The J gene is TRBJ2-3, the V gene TRBV6-4, with 7 positions matching TRBD2. CDR1 is MRHNA and CDR2 is SNTAGT in the germline V gene. Trimming took 3 bases from V and 2 from J; bases not matched to a gene: 11. There are 17 residues in the CDR3. CDR3 sequence reads: CASSEGGADGPTDTQYF. CDR3 DNA: TGTGCCAGCAGTGAGGGAGGGGCGGACGGCCCCACAGATACGCAGTATTTT.

The CDR3 region has the DNA TGTGCCAGCAGCTTAACGCGAGGACAAATAGCCAAAAACATTCAGTACTTC. It is translated as CASSLTRGQIAKNIQYF. This chain uses TRBV7-8 with TRBJ2-4, with D tentatively TRBD1 (5 bases). This CDR3 has 17 residues. Trimming took off 2 bases at V and 0 bases at J, with 14 bases between the two ends. Germline CDR1 SGHVS, CDR2 FQNEAQ.

The chain is built from TRBV20-1 and TRBJ2-5; possibly TRBD1 or TRBD2 for D (5 bases each). Germline V lookup: CDR1 DFQATT, CDR2 SNEGSKA (reference sequence). The CDR3 loop spans 12 amino acids. Trimming took 6 bases from V and 3 from J, leaving 11 bases between them. The DNA of the CDR3 is TGCAGTGCGCTCCAGGGAGAAGAGACCCAGTACTTC. Translating gives CSALQGEETQYF.

This sequence joins TRBV4-1 and TRBJ2-5, with D unclear. CDR1 MGHRA and CDR2 YSYEKL come from the germline V gene. This CDR3 region has 14 residues. Trimming took off 1 base at V and 2 bases at J, with 8 bases between the two ends. DNA for the CDR3: TGCGCCAGCAGCCAAGCCCCTGGGCAAGAGACCCAGTACTTC. This translates into CASSQAPGQETQYF.

The chain joins TRBV29-1 to TRBJ2-5; the match to TRBD1 covers 7 bases. The J call may be incorrect, as the DNA end agrees better with TRBJ2-1. The CDR3 spans 17 residues. Germline V gene data show CDR1 as SQVTM and CDR2 as ANQGSEA. CDR3 amino acids: CSVEDPLTGYQVNEQFF. The CDR3 DNA reads as TGCAGCGTTGAAGATCCCCTGACAGGGTATCAGGTGAATGAGCAGTTCTTC.

The chain has TRBV3-1 and TRBJ2-5; D gene ambiguous. From germline, CDR1 is LGHDT and CDR2 YNNKEL (reference sequence). The CDR3 totals 18 residues. V lost 0 bases to trimming and J lost 1 base, with 18 bases between them. Here the CDR3 DNA reads TGTGCCAGCAGCCAAGACGCAGGCGGAGCAACTTCCCAAGAGACCCAGTACTTC. It translates to CASSQDAGGATSQETQYF.

Within the sample, this clonotype is medium-sized. Its ends do not fully match the called genes, so a read error is possible. The V and J genes are TRBV2 and TRBJ2-3, with D possibly TRBD1 on 6 matching bases. The CDR3 covers 17 residues. Germline CDR1 and CDR2: SNHLY and FYNNEI. The CDR3, as DNA: TGTGCCAGCAGTGAAGCCTTGGCTTGGGGAGACAGGTCCCCGTCGTGTTTT. It translates to CASSEALAWGDRSPSCF.

The rearrangement joins TRBV6-1 to TRBJ2-3; 7 nucleotides align to TRBD2. The ends lost 6 bases at V and 5 bases at J; junction bases unmatched: 20. This CDR3 spans 18 amino acids. From germline, CDR1 is MNHNS and CDR2 SASEGT. CDR3 sequence: CASSPAGLGGRGGDTQYF. CDR3 DNA sequence: TGTGCCAGCAGCCCAGCCGGGTTAGGCGGGAGAGGCGGAGATACGCAGTATTTT.

In its sample, this clonotype was seen a few times. This chain joins TRBV18 and TRBJ1-3, with TRBD1 as a possible D gene (6 bases). The CDR3 sequence is 15 residues long. Per the germline V gene, CDR1 is KGHSH and CDR2 is LQKENI. V shed 3 bases and J shed 2 bases, with 11 bases lying between them. CDR3 protein: CASSPVQGPGNTIYF. CDR3 bases: TGTGCCAGCTCACCTGTACAGGGTCCTGGAAACACCATATATTTT.

This clonotype was found a few times. The rearrangement uses TRBV29-1 and TRBJ1-1; D is unresolved. Trimming shortened V by 4 bases and J by 4 bases, and 19 bases separated the two germline ends. CDR1 and CDR2 from the germline V gene are SQVTM and ANQGSEA. The CDR3 loop spans 15 amino acids. The CDR3 sequence is CSVGGVGGYSTEAFF. The CDR3, as DNA: TGCAGCGTTGGTGGGGTTGGCGGGTATTCCACTGAAGCTTTCTTT.

The rearrangement joins TRBV18 to TRBJ1-4; no reliable D call. V lost 3 bases to trimming and J lost 0 bases, with 5 bases between them. The germline gives CDR1 KGHSH, CDR2 LQKENI. The CDR3 is 14 residues long. CDR3 protein: CASSPRATNEKLFF. The DNA of the CDR3 is TGTGCCAGCTCACCGAGGGCAACTAATGAAAAACTGTTTTTT. The complete variable domain, with remaining parts taken from reference TRBV18 and TRBJ1-4, reads NAGVMQNPRHLVRRRGQEARLRCSPMKGHSHVYWYRQLPEEGLKFMVYLQKENIIDESGMPKERFSAEFPKEGPSILRIQQVVRGDSAAYFCASSPRATNEKLFFGSGTQLSVL.